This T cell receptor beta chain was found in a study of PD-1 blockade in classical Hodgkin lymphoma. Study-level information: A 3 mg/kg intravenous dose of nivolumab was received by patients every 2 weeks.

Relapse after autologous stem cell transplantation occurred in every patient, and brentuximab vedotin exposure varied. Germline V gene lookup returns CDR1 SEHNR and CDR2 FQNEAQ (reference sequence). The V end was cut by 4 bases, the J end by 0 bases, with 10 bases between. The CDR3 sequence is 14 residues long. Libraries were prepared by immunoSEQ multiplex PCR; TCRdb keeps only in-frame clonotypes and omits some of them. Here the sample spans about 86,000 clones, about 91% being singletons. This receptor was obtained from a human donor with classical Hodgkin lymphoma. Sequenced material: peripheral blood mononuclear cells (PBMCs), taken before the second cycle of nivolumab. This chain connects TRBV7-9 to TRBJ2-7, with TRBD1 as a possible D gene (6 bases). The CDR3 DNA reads TGTGCCAGCAGCTCAGGGGCGGGCTCCTACGAGCAGTACTTC. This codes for CASSSGAGSYEQYF.